These 13 T cell receptor beta chains came from one sample sequenced in a study of blood T cell repertoires in COVID-19. Only in-frame clones appear in the TCRdb table, and some are missing; sequencing was by immunoSEQ multiplex PCR. The repertoire holds about 180,000 clones, about 84% seen once, with 6% to 8.5% in the top ten. Sequencing used peripheral blood. These receptors originate from a human donor in a cohort sampled during active COVID-19.

This chain links TRBV4-1 with TRBJ2-7; perhaps TRBD2 as D (6 bases). Germline-derived CDR1 and CDR2 are MGHRA and YSYEKL. CDR3 length: 12 residues. Trimming took 0 bases from V and 7 from J, leaving 7 bases between them. The CDR3 reads CASSQDGGEQYF. The CDR3 DNA sequence: TGCGCCAGCAGCCAAGACGGAGGGGAGCAGTACTTC.

The chain combines TRBV13 with TRBJ2-2, with 9 bases that match TRBD1. CDR3 size: 13 residues. Germline CDR1 reads PRHDT; CDR2 reads FYEKMQ (reference sequence). V dropped 7 bases and J dropped 5; count of bases not matched to a gene: 2. CDR3 DNA: TGTGCCAGCAACAGGGGGCAGACCGGGGAGCTGTTTTTT. This codes for CASNRGQTGELFF. Using reference TRBV13 and TRBJ2-2 for the parts outside the CDR3, the full variable domain is AAGVIQSPRHLIKEKRETATLKCYPIPRHDTVYWYQQGPGQDPQFLISFYEKMQSDKGSIPDRFSAQQFSDYHSELNMSSLELGDSALYFCASNRGQTGELFFGEGSRLTVL.

The rearrangement links TRBV2 to TRBJ2-7; 9 nucleotides agree with TRBD1. Looked up from germline, CDR1 is SNHLY and CDR2 is FYNNEI. This CDR3 region has 16 residues. The V segment lost 6 bases and the J segment 6 bases; nucleotides outside the gene matches: 15. CDR3 sequence (DNA): TGTGCCAGCAGGGAGGGCAGCTCGGACAGGGGAAGCGAGCAGTACTTC. Residues: CASREGSSDRGSEQYF. The whole variable domain, remainder taken from reference TRBV2 and TRBJ2-7, is EPEVTQTPSHQVTQMGQEVILRCVPISNHLYFYWYRQILGQKVEFLVSFYNNEISEKSEIFDDQFSVERPDGSNFTLKIRSTKLEDSAMYFCASREGSSDRGSEQYFGPGTRLTVT.

CDR3 sequence (DNA): TGTGCCAGCAGTTCAGGACTAGCTCTAACGGAGACCCAGTACTTC. Its protein product is CASSSGLALTETQYF. J is TRBJ2-5 and V is TRBV27, with 8 bases identical to TRBD2. J gave up 5 bases and V 4 bases, and 9 bases lay outside the gene matches. Germline V CDR1 and CDR2: MNHEY, SMNVEV (reference sequence). The CDR3 runs to 15 residues.

The chain uses TRBV5-4 and TRBJ2-1; 7 bases line up with TRBD2. Per the germline V gene, CDR1 is SGHNT and CDR2 is YYREEE (reference sequence). This CDR3 comprises 15 residues. Losses at the gene ends were 4 bases for V and 7 bases for J; bases not matched to a gene: 11. Written as DNA, the CDR3 is TGTGCCAGCAGCCCGCAGGACGGGGGGTGGAATGAGCAGTTCTTC. Translated, it gives CASSPQDGGWNEQFF. Full variable domain (missing parts from reference TRBV5-4 and TRBJ2-1): ETGVTQSPTHLIKTRGQQVTLRCSSQSGHNTVSWYQQALGQGPQFIFQYYREEENGRGNFPPRFSGLQFPNYSSELNVNALELDDSALYLCASSPQDGGWNEQFFGPGTRLTVL.

The chain recombines TRBV14 with TRBJ1-5; D gene ambiguous. The V and J ends lost 3 bases and 4 bases respectively, with 4 bases between them. CDR1 and CDR2 from the germline V gene are SGHDN and FVKESK. This CDR3 contains 12 residues. In DNA, the CDR3 is TGTGCCAGCAGCCACGGGAATCAGCCCCAGCATTTT. Translated: CASSHGNQPQHF.

The chain carries TRBV5-4 and TRBJ1-1, with TRBD1 matching over 11 bases. Germline assignment: CDR1 SGHNT and CDR2 YYREEE (reference sequence). This CDR3 comprises 16 residues. The V and J ends lost 4 bases and 5 bases, in that order; junction bases with no gene match: 10. The CDR3 loop is CASSPYRTGGYTEAFF. The CDR3 DNA reads TGTGCCAGCAGCCCATACAGGACAGGGGGCTATACTGAAGCTTTCTTT.

V usage is TRBV29-1 and J usage is TRBJ1-2; 8 nucleotides agree with TRBD1. Germline CDR1 is SQVTM and CDR2 is ANQGSEA. The CDR3 spans 13 residues. V was clipped by 2 bases and J by 8 bases; unmatched bases: 7. DNA of the CDR3: TGCAGCGTTGAATATCACAGGGGGGGAGGCTACACCTTC. This sequence encodes CSVEYHRGGGYTF.

The chain uses TRBV5-1 and TRBJ1-5, with 8 bases identical to TRBD1. Germline CDR1 is SGHRS and CDR2 is YFSETQ. The V gene end was trimmed by 2 bases and the J gene end by 3 bases; junction bases not matched to a gene: 10. This CDR3 contains 17 residues. The CDR3 is CASSLRPTGGNNQPQHF. The CDR3 coding sequence is TGCGCCAGCAGCTTACGGCCTACAGGGGGTAACAATCAGCCCCAGCATTTT.

The V call is TRBV6-5, the J call TRBJ1-1; 9 bases map to TRBD1. The CDR3 is 14 amino acids. The germline V gene has CDR1 MNHEY and CDR2 SVGAGI. Trimming removed 4 bases from V and 3 bases from J; junction bases left unmatched: 3. DNA of the CDR3: TGTGCCAGCAGTTGGACAGGGGCTTACACTGAAGCTTTCTTT. Its protein is CASSWTGAYTEAFF.

In this sample, this clone turned up once. The chain links TRBV7-9 to TRBJ2-7; 9 nucleotides line up with TRBD1. The CDR3 totals 14 residues. Per germline, CDR1 SEHNR and CDR2 FQNEAQ (reference sequence). V was pared by 3 bases and J by 3 bases, with 3 bases of the junction left unmatched. This CDR3 reads CASSFQDRGYEQYF. As DNA, the CDR3 is TGTGCCAGCAGCTTCCAGGACAGGGGCTACGAGCAGTACTTC.

The V gene is TRBV6-5, the J gene TRBJ2-7; D remains ambiguous. V gave up 7 bases and J gave up 1 base, with 17 bases separating them. CDR3 size: 15 residues. Germline lookup yields CDR1 MNHEY and CDR2 SVGAGI. The DNA of the CDR3 is TGTGCCAGCACCATGAGGAACACCGGATCCTACGAGCAGTACTTC. Protein sequence: CASTMRNTGSYEQYF.

The CDR3: CATSDHTGDNQPQHF. The CDR3 DNA reads as TGTGCCACCAGTGATCATACAGGGGACAATCAGCCCCAGCATTTT. This sequence joins TRBV24-1 and TRBJ1-5, with 7 bases fitting TRBD1. With 3 bases clipped from V and 3 bases from J, the junction kept 4 bases outside the gene matches. Germline CDR1 is KGHDR and CDR2 is SFDVKD. The CDR3 spans 15 residues.